The 14 T cell receptor beta chains reported below all come from one sample, sequenced in a study of identical twins. TCRdb redid the calling of the 5' RACE reads with MiXCR, one entry per CDR3 protein. The sample holds roughly 260,000 distinct CDR3 sequences, 6.5% to 9% seen once. The same sample was also used in a study of yellow fever vaccine responses in identical twins.

Specimen: CD8+ T cells sorted from blood. These TCRs come from a woman between 18 and 30 years old in good health.

The chain recombines TRBV4-1 with TRBJ2-7; 13 nucleotides align to TRBD2. Per germline, CDR1 MGHRA and CDR2 YSYEKL. This CDR3 is 17 amino acids long. After removal of 2 bases from V and 6 bases from J, the junction contained 10 bases not matched to a gene. Here the CDR3 DNA reads TGCGCCAGCAGCCAACAACTAGCGGGGGGGGACCCCGGCGAGCAGTACGTC. It codes for CASSQQLAGGDPGEQYV.

This chain links TRBV13 with TRBJ2-2; D is perhaps TRBD1 or TRBD2 (5 bases each). Deletions cut 3 bases from V and 3 bases from J, with 14 bases between. The CDR3 is 16 residues long. In germline, CDR1 is PRHDT, CDR2 FYEKMQ (reference sequence). CDR3 nucleotide sequence: TGTGCCAGCAGCTTGGGACCTGAAAGGGACACCGGGGAGCTGTTTTTT. Its translation is CASSLGPERDTGELFF.

This clonotype was observed a few times. The chain recombines TRBV2 with TRBJ2-7; tentative D call: TRBD1 (6 bases). The CDR3 length is 12 residues. V lost 3 bases, J lost 6 bases, and 9 bases lay in between. Germline V gene data show CDR1 as SNHLY and CDR2 as FYNNEI. As DNA, the CDR3 is TGTGCCAGCAGTGAGGTCAGGGGCGAGCAGTACTTC. Its translation is CASSEVRGEQYF.

This clonotype showed up just a few times. V gene TRBV21-1 combines with J gene TRBJ2-3; the table's D call, TRBD2, was not checked against the DNA. TRBV21-1 is a pseudogene segment. The length of the CDR3 is 18 residues. The CDR3 region has the DNA TGTGCCAGCAGGAATCGCAAAATCACTAGCGGGAGCCCAGATACGCAGTATTTT. Protein sequence: CASRNRKITSGSPDTQYF.

This sequence joins TRBV13 and TRBJ2-7; TRBD2 is a possible D gene (5 bases). The CDR3 length is 13 residues. V was shortened by 5 bases and J by 0 bases, with 8 bases between the two germline ends. CDR1 and CDR2 from the germline V gene are PRHDT and FYEKMQ (reference sequence). CDR3 region: CASSMGDSYEQYF. The CDR3, as DNA: TGTGCCAGCAGCATGGGAGACTCCTACGAGCAGTACTTC.

This clonotype was observed many times. The chain carries TRBV25-1 and TRBJ1-1; the D is unclear. The germline V and J ends were trimmed by 4 bases and 6 bases, with 15 bases remaining between them. The CDR3 is 14 amino acids. The V gene's germline CDR1 is MGHDK and CDR2 SYGVNS. The CDR3 DNA is TGTGCCAGCAGTGGATTAAGTTTCGGGTCTGAAGCTTTCTTT. Its translation is CASSGLSFGSEAFF. The full variable domain, in which reference TRBV25-1 and TRBJ1-1 provide the parts outside the CDR3, is EADIYQTPRYLVIGTGKKITLECSQTMGHDKMYWYQQDPGMELHLIHYSYGVNSTEKGDLSSESTVSRIRTEHFPLTLESARPSHTSQYLCASSGLSFGSEAFFGQGTRLTVV.

This clonotype was picked up many times. The chain is built from TRBV29-1 and TRBJ1-4; D gene unclear. The V and J ends lost 5 bases and 1 base respectively, with 8 bases between them. The CDR3 has 13 amino acids. Germline V gene lookup returns CDR1 SQVTM and CDR2 ANQGSEA. CDR3 coding DNA: TGCAGCGTTCCCGATCTAACTAATGAAAAACTGTTTTTT. Its protein is CSVPDLTNEKLFF.

This sequence joins TRBV20-1 and TRBJ2-3; D is possibly TRBD2 (6 bases). Germline loops: CDR1 DFQATT, CDR2 SNEGSKA (reference sequence). The CDR3 sequence is 15 residues long. Trimming shortened V by 0 bases and J by 4 bases, and 14 bases separated the two germline ends. The CDR3 nucleotides read TGCAGTGCTAGAGATGTCTCGGACTACCCAGATACGCAGTATTTT. Its translation: CSARDVSDYPDTQYF.

Ten or more counts support this clonotype. This CDR3 reads CASSLELAGASYTGELFF. CDR3 DNA sequence: TGCGCCAGCAGCTTGGAACTAGCGGGGGCCTCCTACACCGGGGAGCTGTTTTTT. The chain is built from TRBV5-1 and TRBJ2-2; 11 bases are a match to TRBD2. CDR1 is SGHRS and CDR2 is YFSETQ in the germline V gene. This CDR3 has 18 amino acids. V lost 0 bases and J lost 3; bases outside the gene matches: 7. Drawing the rest from reference TRBV5-1 and TRBJ2-2, the complete variable domain is KAGVTQTPRYLIKTRGQQVTLSCSPISGHRSVSWYQQTPGQGLQFLFEYFSETQRNKGNFPGRFSGRQFSNSRSEMNVSTLELGDSALYLCASSLELAGASYTGELFFGEGSRLTVL.

This clonotype was picked up many times. V usage is TRBV28 and J usage is TRBJ2-7; D not certain. Trimming cost V 2 bases and J 3 bases, with 11 bases left between them. This CDR3 has 14 amino acids. Germline CDR1 reads MDHEN; CDR2 reads SYDVKM. CDR3 bases: TGTGCCAGCAGTTTAGAAAACCATCACTACGAGCAGTACTTC. This encodes CASSLENHHYEQYF.

There are many counts of this clonotype. The V call is TRBV20-1, the J call TRBJ1-2, with 10 positions matching TRBD1. Germline CDR1 and CDR2: DFQATT and SNEGSKA (reference sequence). Unmatched junction bases numbered 12, after V lost 3 bases and J lost 8 bases. The CDR3 covers 15 residues. The DNA of the CDR3 is TGCAGTGCTAGTGACAGGGGGCAAATCCGCTTCGGCTACACCTTC. Amino acids: CSASDRGQIRFGYTF.

This clonotype was detected a few times. V usage is TRBV27 and J usage is TRBJ2-7, with D perhaps matching TRBD2 (6 bases). Trimming pared 5 bases from V and 3 bases from J, leaving 11 bases between. Germline CDR1 MNHEY, CDR2 SMNVEV (reference sequence). The CDR3 totals 13 residues. This CDR3 reads CASSRSGDYEQYV. The CDR3 nucleotides read TGTGCCAGCAGTCGCTCGGGGGACTACGAGCAGTACGTC.

This clonotype was detected many times. The genes are TRBV29-1 and TRBJ2-3; maybe TRBD2 (6 bases). In germline, CDR1 is SQVTM, CDR2 ANQGSEA. Trimming cost V 0 bases and J 7 bases, with 17 bases left between them. This CDR3 has 15 amino acids. The DNA of the CDR3 is TGCAGCGTTGAAGATGGAGGGGTCCCGGGATATACGCAGTATTTT. Translation gives CSVEDGGVPGYTQYF.

This clonotype was seen ten or more times. V gene TRBV20-1 combines with J gene TRBJ2-1; 8 bases are shared with TRBD2. The CDR3 contains 15 residues. Germline CDR1 reads DFQATT; CDR2 reads SNEGSKA (reference sequence). V shed 1 base and J 6 bases; nucleotides not matched to a gene: 8. DNA of the CDR3: TGCAGTGCTAGAGGAGCGGGAGCGAAGGGCAATGAGCAGTTCTTC. This translates into CSARGAGAKGNEQFF.